Listed below are T cell receptor beta chains from one sample, sequenced in a study of T cell changes during pregnancy in multiple sclerosis. The table came from immunoSEQ multiplex PCR; TCRdb's copy has only in-frame clones and leaves some out. The sample lists more than 75,000 clones; around 93% were seen once. The starting material was peripheral blood, obtained in the third trimester of pregnancy. The receptors come from a female donor with multiple sclerosis, enrolled in a pregnancy study. The CDR3 runs from the conserved cysteine through the conserved F or W. Fields, in order: J gene, D gene, clone size, V gene, CDR3 protein, CDR3 DNA. The D gene is left open where the match is weak. Rows may omit the clone size; those that give it use once, few, many or a size class.

J: TRBJ1-2; D: TRBD1; size: .; V: TRBV19; CDR3: CASSIVHRGHGYTF; DNA: TGTGCCAGTAGTATAGTACACAGGGGGCATGGCTACACCTTC
J: TRBJ1-5; D: .; size: .; V: TRBV27; CDR3: CASSLSALLGQPQHF; DNA: TGTGCCAGCAGTTTATCTGCTTTACTTGGTCAGCCCCAGCATTTT
J: TRBJ2-3; D: .; size: .; V: TRBV7-3; CDR3: CASSLGHTDTQYF; DNA: TGTGCCAGCAGCTTAGGCCACACAGATACGCAGTATTTT
J: TRBJ1-2; D: TRBD1; size: once; V: TRBV6-6; CDR3: CASRTGSVYGYTF; DNA: TGTGCCAGCAGGACAGGGAGTGTCTATGGCTACACCTTC
J: TRBJ2-1; D: .; size: .; V: TRBV7-3; CDR3: CASSLVATEQFF; DNA: TGTGCCAGCAGCTTAGTGGCAACTGAGCAGTTCTTC
J: TRBJ1-3; D: .; size: once; V: TRBV9; CDR3: CASSEEVLSGNTIYF; DNA: TGTGCCAGCAGCGAGGAGGTCCTCTCTGGAAACACCATATATTTT
J: TRBJ1-6; D: .; size: once; V: TRBV7-3; CDR3: CASSRTSGNSPLHF; DNA: TGTGCCAGCAGCCGCACTTCCGGTAATTCACCCCTCCACTTT
J: TRBJ1-2; D: .; size: .; V: TRBV6-6; CDR3: CASSYYSGTQNGYTF; DNA: TGTGCCAGCAGTTATTACTCCGGGACACAAAATGGCTACACCTTC
J: TRBJ1-1; D: TRBD1; size: .; V: TRBV7-3; CDR3: CASSLRRKTGANTEAFF; DNA: TGTGCCAGCAGCCTCCGGAGGAAGACAGGGGCGAACACTGAAGCTTTCTTT
J: TRBJ1-1; D: .; size: once; V: TRBV27; CDR3: CASSLSPTGNTEAFF; DNA: TGTGCCAGCAGTTTATCCCCGACAGGGAACACTGAAGCTTTCTTT
J: TRBJ2-3; D: .; size: .; V: TRBV19; CDR3: CASSILSIADTQYF; DNA: TGTGCCAGTAGTATACTCAGTATCGCAGATACGCAGTATTTT
J: TRBJ1-2; D: .; size: .; V: TRBV5-8; CDR3: CASSLGQNGYTF; DNA: TGTGCCAGCAGCTTGGGTCAGAATGGCTACACCTTC
J: TRBJ2-1; D: .; size: .; V: TRBV7-9; CDR3: CAGGGSYNEQFF; DNA: TGTGCTGGGGGCGGTTCCTACAATGAGCAGTTCTTC
J: TRBJ2-5; D: .; size: .; V: TRBV5-4; CDR3: CASSLLQFQGETQYF; DNA: TGTGCCAGCAGCTTGTTGCAATTCCAGGGGGAGACCCAGTACTTC
J: TRBJ2-2; D: TRBD1; size: .; V: TRBV14; CDR3: CASSPWGQGSGELFF; DNA: TGTGCCAGCAGCCCCTGGGGACAGGGATCCGGGGAGCTGTTTTTT
J: TRBJ1-6; D: .; size: .; V: TRBV6-5; CDR3: CASSPQGMGSPLHF; DNA: TGTGCCAGCAGTCCTCAGGGGATGGGCTCACCCCTCCACTTT
J: TRBJ1-4; D: TRBD1; size: .; V: TRBV6-1; CDR3: CASSEGTGSEKLFF; DNA: TGTGCCAGCAGTGAAGGGACAGGGAGTGAAAAACTGTTTTTT